Presented here are 8 T cell receptor beta chains from one specimen sequenced in a study of blood T cell repertoires in COVID-19. TCRdb keeps only in-frame clones here, not all; method: immunoSEQ multiplex PCR. The profile shows around 300,000 clones, roughly 80% of them singletons. The sequencing input was peripheral blood. These receptor sequences come from a woman aged 45-65 years who had recovered from COVID-19.

The chain combines TRBV18 with TRBJ1-3; D not resolved. The ends were cut back, 5 bases at V and 2 bases at J, with 10 bases in the middle. Germline V gene lookup returns CDR1 KGHSH and CDR2 LQKENI. The CDR3 covers 14 residues. CDR3 amino acids: CASSGTGAGNTIYF. The CDR3 region has the DNA TGTGCCAGCTCAGGTACGGGAGCTGGAAACACCATATATTTT.

This clone has just one count. This CDR3 reads CASSLNIVSGQYF. DNA of the CDR3: TGTGCCAGCAGCTTAAATATTGTGAGTGGGCAGTACTTC. The chain is built from TRBV7-3 and TRBJ2-7; D unclear. Germline V gene lookup returns CDR1 SGHTA and CDR2 FQGTGA. V was clipped by 1 base and J by 9 bases, with 13 bases between them. This CDR3 contains 13 residues. Full variable domain (rest looked up from reference TRBV7-3 and TRBJ2-7): GAGVSQTPSNKVTEKGKYVELRCDPISGHTALYWYRQSLGQGPEFLIYFQGTGAADDSGLPNDRFFAVRPEGSVSTLKIQRTERGDSAVYLCASSLNIVSGQYFGPGTRLTVT.

The V and J genes are TRBV5-3 and TRBJ1-4, with 7 bases matching TRBD1. Being an ORF, TRBV5-3 has a function that is uncertain. V shed 4 bases, J shed 4 bases, and the junction held 10 bases outside the gene matches. This CDR3 spans 16 amino acids. CDR3 protein: CARSPQRGPGNEKLFF. The CDR3 DNA sequence: TGTGCCAGAAGCCCGCAGAGGGGGCCGGGTAATGAAAAACTGTTTTTT.

This clone has just one count. The chain uses TRBV27 and TRBJ1-6, with D possibly being TRBD1 (6 bases). Looked up from germline, CDR1 is MNHEY and CDR2 is SMNVEV (reference sequence). The CDR3 extends over 15 amino acids. The ends were cut back, 3 bases at V and 9 bases at J, with 15 bases in the middle. The CDR3 DNA reads TGTGCCAGCAGTTTGCACAGGGAAGTGTCTTCACCCCTCCACTTT. It encodes CASSLHREVSSPLHF.

The chain has TRBV7-2 and TRBJ2-7, with D possibly TRBD2 on 5 matching bases. The CDR3 totals 15 residues. Germline CDR1 reads SGHTA; CDR2 reads FQGNSA. With 1 base removed from V and 2 bases from J, the gap between germline ends came to 12 bases. The CDR3 DNA reads TGTGCCAGCAGCTTAGGGGGAGAGGGTGCCTACGAGCAGTACTTC. This translates into CASSLGGEGAYEQYF.

This rearrangement joins TRBV7-6 to TRBJ1-4; 9 positions agree with TRBD1. The V gene's germline CDR1 is SGHVS and CDR2 FNYEAQ. Unmatched junction bases numbered 12, after V lost 1 base and J lost 3 bases. This CDR3 is 19 amino acids long. The CDR3 sequence: CASSLGPGTGSSANEKLFF. DNA of the CDR3: TGTGCCAGCAGCTTAGGCCCAGGGACAGGGTCCTCAGCTAATGAAAAACTGTTTTTT.

This rearrangement joins TRBV30 to TRBJ1-1; D remains ambiguous. The CDR3 consists of 13 residues. V was trimmed by 3 bases and J by 2 bases, leaving 10 bases between them. The V gene's germline CDR1 is GTSNPN and CDR2 SVGIG (reference sequence). DNA of the CDR3: TGTGCCTGGAGGTGGGCTGGTAACACTGAAGCTTTCTTT. Amino acid sequence: CAWRWAGNTEAFF.

This clone was seen more than once but under ten times. This rearrangement joins TRBV7-9 to TRBJ1-3; TRBD1 matches 8 bases. The V gene's germline CDR1 is SEHNR and CDR2 FQNEAQ (reference sequence). The ends lost 5 bases at V and 0 bases at J; junction bases unmatched: 9. The CDR3 has 17 residues. CDR3 loop: CASSLRGLALSGNTIYF. DNA of the CDR3: TGTGCCAGCAGCCTCAGGGGGCTCGCCCTCTCTGGAAACACCATATATTTT.